These 22 T cell receptor beta chains were all obtained from the same sample, sequenced in a study of tumor and adjacent non-tumor tissue in lung cancer. A modified ARM-PCR protocol with three rounds of nested PCR amplified TCRbeta. MiXCR, run by TCRdb on the multiplex PCR reads, gives a single entry per CDR3 protein. The table has 77,000 or so distinct CDR3 sequences, 76% seen once. The template was RNA from unsorted bulk tissue. The normal lung tissue was taken more than 3 cm from the tumor edge. Sequencing input: distant non-tumor lung tissue. All receptors derive from a man in his 70s with non-small cell lung cancer.

With respect to this clonotype: A junction end diverges from the germline sequence, so it may reflect a read error. The chain couples TRBV5-5 to TRBJ1-1; D call uncertain. Germline V gives CDR1 SGHKS, CDR2 YYEKEE (reference sequence). This CDR3 contains 14 residues. The CDR3 loop is CAGSSLTVNTEAFF. CDR3 sequence (DNA): TGTGCCGGCAGCTCTCTTACGGTGAACACTGAAGCTTTCTTT. The complete variable domain, with remaining parts taken from reference TRBV5-5 and TRBJ1-1, reads DAGVTQSPTHLIKTRGQQVTLRCSPISGHKSVSWYQQVLGQGPQFIFQYYEKEERGRGNFPDRFSARQFPNYSSELNVNALLLGDSALYLCAGSSLTVNTEAFFGQGTRLTVV.

This clonotype was seen more than once but under ten times. The rearrangement joins TRBV11-3 to TRBJ1-2; D is uncertain. Germline V lookup: CDR1 SGHNT, CDR2 YENEEA. V shed 5 bases and J shed 4 bases, with 11 bases lying between them. The CDR3 loop spans 13 amino acids. The CDR3 DNA reads TGTGCCAGCAGCATATTTATGGGCTATGGCTACACCTTC. Its protein is CASSIFMGYGYTF.

Notes on this clonotype: An end of the junction does not agree with germline; a read error may underlie this. J is TRBJ2-7 and V is TRBV5-4; possibly TRBD2 for D (6 bases). The CDR3 loop spans 15 amino acids. Germline assignment: CDR1 SGHNT and CDR2 YYREEE (reference sequence). CDR3 protein: CAGTTYGTVTYEQHF. The CDR3 nucleotides read TGTGCCGGAACGACATACGGGACTGTAACCTACGAGCAGCACTTC.

Notes on this clonotype: Given the absence of the conserved phenylalanine or tryptophan at the CDR3 end, a read error is likely. The chain joins TRBV6-1 to TRBJ1-5, with 7 bases that match TRBD1. With the DNA end fitting TRBJ2-3 better, the J assignment may be wrong. Germline-derived CDR1 and CDR2 are MNHNS and SASEGT. The CDR3 length is 15 residues. CDR3 region: CASSVQTGMNQPQYS. The CDR3 coding sequence is TGTGCCAGTAGTGTTCAGACAGGGATGAATCAGCCCCAGTATTCT.

Comments on this clonotype: This is likely a read error, given that the CDR3 carries no conserved phenylalanine or tryptophan at its end. The limits of the CDR3 on the DNA are not certain, so only TCRdb's listed CDR3 is given. This sequence joins TRBV11-2 and TRBJ2-2. The CDR3 spans 16 residues, counting both ends. Germline loops: CDR1 SGHAT, CDR2 FQNNGV. The CDR3 spells CSSSLVCTEVAGELLL.

This clonotype occurred many times. Since no conserved phenylalanine or tryptophan closes the CDR3, a read error is the likely cause. The chain is built from TRBV29-1 and TRBJ2-5; D is undetermined. Germline CDR1 is SQVTM and CDR2 is ANQGSEA. The CDR3 sequence is 13 residues long. This chain's CDR3 is CRVDARLQETQYL. In DNA, the CDR3 is TGCAGAGTGGACGCCAGGTTACAAGAGACCCAGTACTTA.

Details on this clonotype: The missing conserved phenylalanine or tryptophan at the end of this CDR3 makes a read error likely. The V gene is TRBV10-1, the J gene TRBJ2-1, with 7 bases aligning to TRBD2. This CDR3 region has 14 residues. CDR1 WNHNN and CDR2 SYGVQD come from the germline V gene (reference sequence). CDR3 sequence: CAISPGGSYNEQFL. The CDR3 DNA reads TGCGCCATCAGTCCGGGGGGCTCCTACAATGAGCAGTTCTTA.

This chain links TRBV5-1 with TRBJ2-6; TRBD1 matches 7 bases. This CDR3 has 15 amino acids. V lost 4 bases and J lost 5; bases outside the gene matches: 6. Germline CDR1 reads SGHRS; CDR2 reads YFSETQ. CDR3: CASSIGQVWANVLTF. CDR3 DNA: TGCGCCAGCAGCATAGGACAGGTCTGGGCCAACGTCCTGACTTTC.

This sequence joins TRBV28 and TRBJ2-5; the match to TRBD1 covers 8 bases. Germline-derived CDR1 and CDR2 are MDHEN and SYDVKM. This CDR3 is 15 amino acids long. J lost 7 bases, V lost 4 bases, and 11 bases had no gene match. The CDR3 bases are TGTGCCAGCAGTTCGACCACAGGGGGAGGAGGGACCCAGTACTTC. Translated: CASSSTTGGGGTQYF. The full variable domain, its missing parts supplied by reference TRBV28 and TRBJ2-5, is DVKVTQSSRYLVKRTGEKVFLECVQDMDHENMFWYRQDPGLGLRLIYFSYDVKMKEKGDIPEGYSVSREKKERFSLILESASTNQTSMYLCASSSTTGGGGTQYFGPGTRLLVL.

This clonotype was seen just once. Just one base apart from a much larger clone, this may be a read error. The chain employs TRBV5-1 and TRBJ2-7; perhaps D is TRBD1 or TRBD2 (5 bases each). Between the trimmed V and J ends, which lost 5 bases and 3 bases, there was a span of 12 bases. CDR1 and CDR2 (germline): SGHRS, YFSETQ. This CDR3 contains 13 residues. The CDR3, as DNA: TGCGCCAGCAGGAGGGGCACAGGCTACGAGCAGTACTTC. Encoded protein: CASRRGTGYEQYF.

This chain uses TRBV6-5 with TRBJ2-3; tentatively, D is TRBD1 or TRBD2 (5 bases each). The germline V gene encodes CDR1 MNHEY and CDR2 SVGAGI. This CDR3 comprises 13 residues. The V gene lost 8 bases and the J gene lost 4 bases, with 13 bases spanning the gap. The CDR3 DNA is TGTGCCAGCGGGACGGGGCGGGCAGATACGCAGTATTTT. This encodes CASGTGRADTQYF.

Worth noting for this clonotype: A much more abundant neighbour one base away suggests this may be a read error. The CDR3 nucleotides read TGTGCCAGCACTTTATGGATGGCCAGGGCCGCTGAAGCTTTCTTT. Translating it yields CASTLWMARAAEAFF. This rearrangement joins TRBV28 to TRBJ1-1; D perhaps matches TRBD1 (5 bases). The CDR3 contains 15 residues. Germline CDR1 and CDR2: MDHEN and SYDVKM.

Worth noting for this clonotype: Its ends do not fully match the called genes, so a read error is possible. For the CDR3, the DNA is TGTGCCAGCAGTTACTCTGAAGAACAGGATTTT. It is translated as CASSYSEEQDF. The V gene is TRBV6-6, the J gene TRBJ1-5; D possibly corresponds to TRBD1 (5 bases). Germline V gene sequence: CDR1 MNHNY, CDR2 SVGAGI (reference sequence). This CDR3 spans 11 amino acids.

A note on this clonotype: One junction end disagrees with the germline gene, perhaps due to a read error. The chain links TRBV11-1 to TRBJ2-2, with D unresolved. CDR1 is SGHAT and CDR2 is FQDESV in the germline V gene (reference sequence). The CDR3 runs to 16 residues. The CDR3 sequence: CASSRLLARNSGELFF. The CDR3 bases are TGTGCCAGCAGCCGCCTACTGGCGAGGAACAGCGGGGAGCTGTTTTTT.

About this clonotype itself: A much larger clone lies a single base off, so this may be a read error. J is TRBJ1-5 and V is TRBV2; tentatively, D is TRBD1 (5 bases). The V gene's germline CDR1 is SNHLY and CDR2 FYNNEI. CDR3 size: 14 residues. CDR3 nucleotides: TGTGCCAGCACAGGCAGGGAGGGCTATCAGCCCCAGCTTTTT. It codes for CASTGREGYQPQLF.

The count of this clonotype is one. Its ends do not fully match the called genes, so a read error is possible. The V and J genes are TRBV28 and TRBJ1-2; D not resolved. The CDR3 runs 13 residues. Germline CDR1 is MDHEN and CDR2 is SYDVKM. The CDR3 sequence is CASSLPSYYGYTF. The CDR3 region has the DNA TGTGCCAGCAGTTTACCCTCCTACTATGGCTACACTTTC.

To note about this clonotype: An end of the junction differs from the germline gene, which may be a read error. The chain carries TRBV6-2 or TRBV6-3 and TRBJ2-5; TRBD2 is a possible D gene (5 bases). This CDR3 is 13 amino acids long. Looked up from germline, CDR1 is MNHEY and CDR2 is SVGEGT. The CDR3 sequence: CAGSEQSGRTQYF. In nucleotides, the CDR3 is TGTGCCGGCAGTGAACAGAGTGGGCGGACTCAGTACTTC.

The chain recombines TRBV6-1 with TRBJ2-1; D might be TRBD1 or TRBD2, each matching 5 bases. Trimming took off 9 bases at V and 12 bases at J, with 18 bases between the two ends. Germline CDR1 and CDR2: MNHNS and SASEGT. There are 12 residues in the CDR3. CDR3 region: CASRPGVGGQFF. The DNA of the CDR3 is TGTGCCAGTAGACCCGGGGTTGGGGGGCAGTTCTTC.

The rearrangement joins TRBV4-2 to TRBJ2-2; 13 bases line up with TRBD2. CDR1 is LGHNA, CDR2 YNFKEQ, per germline. V was pared by 2 bases and J by 4 bases, with 7 bases of the junction left unmatched. The length of the CDR3 is 18 residues. This CDR3 reads CASSQWTSGSAGTGELFF. CDR3 DNA sequence: TGTGCCAGCAGCCAATGGACTAGCGGGAGCGCGGGCACCGGGGAGCTGTTTTTT.

This clonotype was seen ten or more times. The rearrangement uses TRBV10-2 and TRBJ2-2; 9 bases fit TRBD2. There are 14 residues in the CDR3. V lost 6 bases to trimming and J lost 8 bases; unmatched junction nucleotides: 7. Germline CDR1 is WSHSY and CDR2 is SAAADI. CDR3: CASRLAGPRGELFF. DNA of the CDR3: TGCGCCAGCAGGCTAGCGGGGCCGAGGGGGGAGCTGTTTTTT.

As concerns this clonotype: The conserved closing phenylalanine or tryptophan is absent in this CDR3, likely reflecting a read error. The chain carries TRBV4-2 and TRBJ2-3, with no clear D. Germline-derived CDR1 and CDR2 are LGHNA and YNFKEQ. The CDR3 extends over 16 amino acids. The CDR3 sequence is CASSHASDPLTDAQYL. As DNA, the CDR3 is TGTGCCAGCAGCCACGCCAGCGATCCGCTCACAGATGCGCAGTATCTT.

Worth noting for this clonotype: Germline is not matched at one junction end, which may reflect a read error. V gene TRBV11-2 combines with J gene TRBJ2-7; D is unclear. The CDR3 runs to 12 residues. The germline gives CDR1 SGHAT, CDR2 FQNNGV. The CDR3 DNA is TGTGCCAACAGCTTAACTCTATACGAGCAGAACTTC. Translated: CANSLTLYEQNF.